This T cell receptor (beta chain) was observed in a study of blood T cells in healthy people across ages. A minimum of 7 million PBMCs was isolated per sample. Study-wide results and caveats: TCR beta diversity was tightly associated with the proportion of naive T cells. Compared with aged donors, long-lived donors showed fewer expanded clones, suggesting selection.

Turning to this clonotype: What it binds is not known.

CDR1 DFQATT and CDR2 SNEGSKA come from the germline V gene (reference sequence). This CDR3 has 13 amino acids. Primers used in a second PCR of roughly 6 to 12 cycles were a sample-barcoded 5' primer and a J-beta primer mix. Each CDR3 protein is one row after TCRdb ran MiXCR on the 5' RACE reads. This sample has 850,000 to 1,100,000 distinct CDR3 sequences, with around two fifths found just once. The J gene is TRBJ1-1, the V gene TRBV20-1; D might be TRBD1 (6 bases). The TCR originated in a man between 18 and 35 years old in good health. The sequenced sample was blood. The CDR3 sequence: CRAAGDMNTEAFF. The CDR3 nucleotides read TGCAGGGCGGCAGGGGATATGAACACTGAAGCTTTCTTT.